A single sample is the source of the 22 T cell receptor beta chains below, sequenced in a study of cytomegalovirus exposure and HLA in healthy donors. Generated by immunoSEQ multiplex PCR, the TCRdb table keeps only in-frame clones and is missing some. The sample records approximately 120,000 clones, about nine tenths being singletons. Sequencing was done on a sample of PBMCs. These TCRs come from a woman aged 18-29 years in good health and CMV-seronegative.

The chain combines TRBV5-1 with TRBJ1-1; 7 bases line up with TRBD1. V shed 6 bases, J shed 6 bases, and the junction held 11 bases outside the gene matches. CDR3 length: 14 amino acids. The V gene's germline CDR1 is SGHRS and CDR2 YFSETQ. CDR3 nucleotides: TGCGCCAGCAACGGAGTGAACCAGGGGGCTGAAGCTTTCTTT. This gives the protein CASNGVNQGAEAFF. The full variable domain, its missing parts supplied by reference TRBV5-1 and TRBJ1-1, is KAGVTQTPRYLIKTRGQQVTLSCSPISGHRSVSWYQQTPGQGLQFLFEYFSETQRNKGNFPGRFSGRQFSNSRSEMNVSTLELGDSALYLCASNGVNQGAEAFFGQGTRLTVV.

This rearrangement joins TRBV6-1 to TRBJ1-2; the D is unclear. CDR3 size: 13 residues. CDR1 and CDR2 (germline): MNHNS, SASEGT. Deletions cut 9 bases from V and 4 bases from J, with 15 bases between. This CDR3 reads CASTRVGSYGYTF. CDR3 DNA: TGTGCCAGTACCCGGGTTGGGAGCTATGGCTACACCTTC.

In nucleotides, the CDR3 is TGTGCCAGCAGTCCTACAGGGGGCGCCCACAATGAGCAGTTCTTC. It is translated as CASSPTGGAHNEQFF. The chain carries TRBV7-2 and TRBJ2-1; 9 nucleotides agree with TRBD1. The CDR3 consists of 15 residues. V was pared by 6 bases and J by 5 bases, with 8 bases of the junction left unmatched. Germline V CDR1 and CDR2: SGHTA, FQGNSA.

This chain links TRBV14 with TRBJ2-1; TRBD2 agrees at 14 bases. CDR1 and CDR2 (germline): SGHDN, FVKESK. J lost 5 bases, V lost 0 bases, and 9 bases had no gene match. The CDR3 totals 19 residues. CDR3 sequence reads: CASSQEGTSGSTPNNEQFF. CDR3 nucleotides: TGTGCCAGCAGCCAAGAAGGGACTAGCGGGAGTACCCCAAACAATGAGCAGTTCTTC.

The chain has TRBV13 and TRBJ1-3, with 8 bases matching TRBD1. The CDR3 runs 16 residues. With V trimmed by 5 bases and J by 2 bases, 8 bases remained unmatched. Germline-derived CDR1 and CDR2 are PRHDT and FYEKMQ (reference sequence). The CDR3 sequence is CASSKLQGEAGNTIYF. The CDR3 DNA is TGTGCCAGCAGCAAATTACAGGGGGAGGCTGGAAACACCATATATTTT.

J is TRBJ2-1 and V is TRBV10-3; 11 nucleotides line up with TRBD2. The CDR3 loop spans 14 amino acids. The germline CDR1 and CDR2 sequences are ENHRY and SYGVKD. Trimming removed 6 bases from V and 8 bases from J; junction bases left unmatched: 6. The CDR3: CAISVAGGPDEQFF. CDR3 nucleotide sequence: TGTGCCATCAGCGTAGCGGGAGGGCCAGATGAGCAGTTCTTC.

The V and J genes are TRBV14 and TRBJ2-3; weak D call: TRBD2 (6 bases). Trimming cost V 3 bases and J 3 bases, with 22 bases left between them. The CDR3 runs to 18 residues. From germline, CDR1 is SGHDN and CDR2 FVKESK. This CDR3 reads CASSHLGGRGTGTDTQYF. The DNA for the CDR3 is TGTGCCAGCAGCCACCTCGGCGGTCGCGGGACTGGAACAGATACGCAGTATTTT.

The genes are TRBV2 and TRBJ1-2, with TRBD1 matching 7 bases. The CDR3 runs to 14 residues. Trimming cost V 6 bases and J 5 bases; bases outside gene matches: 9. The germline CDR1 and CDR2 sequences are SNHLY and FYNNEI. The CDR3 loop reads CASSGRQGWYGYTF. As DNA, the CDR3 is TGTGCCAGCAGCGGTAGACAGGGATGGTATGGCTACACCTTC.

CDR3 DNA: TGTGCCAGCAGCGCGGGACAGGGTGTAAGCACTGAAGCTTTCTTT. It encodes CASSAGQGVSTEAFF. The chain has TRBV7-6 and TRBJ1-1; TRBD1 matches at 9 bases. Germline V lookup: CDR1 SGHVS, CDR2 FNYEAQ. This CDR3 has 15 residues. The J segment lost 4 bases and the V segment lost 5 bases, leaving 8 bases of the junction unmatched.

This clone was seen more than once but under ten times. The chain recombines TRBV19 with TRBJ2-7; D is unclear. From germline, CDR1 is LNHDA and CDR2 SQIVND (reference sequence). The CDR3 is made up of 15 amino acids. The ends were cut back, 3 bases at V and 2 bases at J, with 14 bases in the middle. In DNA, the CDR3 is TGTGCCAGTAGTATTGGGCGCAATCCTCCCTACGAGCAGTACTTC. Translated, it gives CASSIGRNPPYEQYF.

The CDR3 nucleotides are TGTGCCAGCATCTATCGCGGGAAGAACCACAATGAGCAGTTCTTC. Translated: CASIYRGKNHNEQFF. The V and J genes are TRBV25-1 and TRBJ2-1; perhaps TRBD2 as D (6 bases). The CDR3 is 15 amino acids. With 7 bases removed from V and 5 bases from J, the gap between germline ends came to 18 bases. CDR1 MGHDK and CDR2 SYGVNS come from the germline V gene.

The rearrangement links TRBV18 to TRBJ2-2, with TRBD2 matching 9 bases. CDR1 KGHSH and CDR2 LQKENI come from the germline V gene. CDR3 length equals 16 residues. Trimming removed 3 bases from V and 2 bases from J; junction bases left unmatched: 4. This CDR3 reads CASSPRLAGNTGELFF. Here the CDR3 DNA reads TGTGCCAGCTCACCTCGTCTAGCGGGAAACACCGGGGAGCTGTTTTTT.

The chain combines TRBV5-6 with TRBJ2-3; possibly TRBD1 for D (6 bases). CDR1 and CDR2 from the germline V gene are SGHDT and YYEEEE. V was pared by 6 bases and J by 6 bases, with 20 bases between. This CDR3 contains 15 residues. CDR3: CASTLRHPGDDTQYF. DNA of the CDR3: TGTGCCAGCACCTTAAGACACCCAGGGGACGATACGCAGTATTTT.

This chain uses TRBV7-8 with TRBJ2-1; 11 positions match TRBD2. Germline V gene sequence: CDR1 SGHVS, CDR2 FQNEAQ. V gave up 2 bases and J gave up 8 bases; unmatched junction bases: 5. The CDR3 covers 15 residues. The CDR3 DNA sequence: TGTGCCAGCAGCTTACTAGCGGGAGGTGGAGATGAGCAGTTCTTC. Amino acid sequence: CASSLLAGGGDEQFF. The variable domain in full, completed from reference TRBV7-8 and TRBJ2-1, reads GAGVSQSPRYKVAKRGQDVALRCDPISGHVSLFWYQQALGQGPEFLTYFQNEAQLDKSGLPSDRFFAERPEGSVSTLKIQRTQQEDSAVYLCASSLLAGGGDEQFFGPGTRLTVL.

The V call is TRBV29-1, the J call TRBJ2-6; 10 bases agree with TRBD1. The CDR3 length is 18 residues. Trimming took 5 bases from V and 1 from J; bases not matched to a gene: 11. Per the germline V gene, CDR1 is SQVTM and CDR2 is ANQGSEA. The CDR3 nucleotides read TGCAGCGTTATCATCCCGGGACAGGGGAAATCTGGGGCCAACGTCCTGACTTTC. Translating gives CSVIIPGQGKSGANVLTF.

In its sample, this clone was seen once. V is TRBV7-9 and J is TRBJ2-2, with D tentatively TRBD2 (5 bases). CDR1 is SEHNR, CDR2 FQNEAQ, per germline (reference sequence). V lost 6 bases to trimming and J lost 6 bases, with 17 bases between them. CDR3 size: 15 residues. CDR3 region: CASSPERLAPGELFF. The CDR3 nucleotides read TGTGCCAGCAGTCCAGAGCGCCTAGCACCCGGGGAGCTGTTTTTT.

This rearrangement joins TRBV6-5 to TRBJ2-2; 8 bases line up with TRBD2. The CDR3 is 14 amino acids. The J segment lost 1 base and the V segment lost 6 bases, leaving 1 base of the junction unmatched. From germline, CDR1 is MNHEY and CDR2 SVGAGI. For the CDR3, the DNA is TGTGCCAGCAGAACTAGCGGGAACACCGGGGAGCTGTTTTTT. It translates to CASRTSGNTGELFF.

The chain employs TRBV6-1 and TRBJ2-2; TRBD2 is a possible D gene (6 bases). The V gene lost 2 bases and the J gene lost 6 bases, with 13 bases spanning the gap. CDR3 size: 15 residues. Germline V gives CDR1 MNHNS, CDR2 SASEGT. The CDR3 coding sequence is TGTGCCAGCAGTGAACAGGGTGGGGGGTCCGGGGAGCTGTTTTTT. It encodes CASSEQGGGSGELFF.

The chain recombines TRBV2 with TRBJ2-7, with D perhaps matching TRBD2 (6 bases). CDR3 length equals 13 residues. Germline CDR1 and CDR2: SNHLY and FYNNEI. Trimming shortened V by 6 bases and J by 5 bases, and 14 bases separated the two germline ends. CDR3 protein: CASSADLAHEQYF. The CDR3 DNA follows: TGTGCCAGCAGCGCCGATCTAGCGCACGAGCAGTACTTC.

This chain connects TRBV19 to TRBJ1-5; possible D gene TRBD1, 5 bases. V was clipped by 6 bases and J by 6 bases, with 15 bases between them. The CDR3 extends over 14 amino acids. Germline CDR1 LNHDA, CDR2 SQIVND (reference sequence). The CDR3 nucleotides read TGTGCCAGTAGATGGGGGGGGGAGAGTCAGCCCCAGCATTTT. It codes for CASRWGGESQPQHF.

The sample holds one count of this clone. This chain uses TRBV5-4 with TRBJ2-7, with 8 bases lining up with TRBD1. This CDR3 comprises 15 residues. CDR1 and CDR2 from the germline V gene are SGHNT and YYREEE (reference sequence). Trimming took 4 bases from V and 1 from J; bases not matched to a gene: 7. Here the CDR3 DNA reads TGTGCCAGCAGCGCGGACAGGGCGTCATCCTACGAGCAGTACTTC. This translates into CASSADRASSYEQYF.

The chain uses TRBV11-2 and TRBJ1-1; tentatively, D is TRBD1 (5 bases). The CDR3 runs 13 residues. V dropped 3 bases and J dropped 3 bases, with 8 bases sitting between them. Germline V gene sequence: CDR1 SGHAT, CDR2 FQNNGV. The CDR3: CASSFPQDTEAFF. The CDR3 bases are TGTGCCAGCAGCTTTCCACAGGACACTGAAGCTTTCTTT.